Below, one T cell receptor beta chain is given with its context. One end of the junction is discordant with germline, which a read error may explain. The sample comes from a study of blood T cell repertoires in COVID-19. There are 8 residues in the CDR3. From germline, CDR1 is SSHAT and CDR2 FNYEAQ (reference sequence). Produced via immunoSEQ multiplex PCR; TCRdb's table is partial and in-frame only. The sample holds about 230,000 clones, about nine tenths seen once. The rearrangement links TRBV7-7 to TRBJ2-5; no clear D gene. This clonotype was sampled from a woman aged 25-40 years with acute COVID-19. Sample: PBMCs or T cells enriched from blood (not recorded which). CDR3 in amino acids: CASSPNNF. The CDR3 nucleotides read TGTGCCAGCAGCCCCAACAACTTC.